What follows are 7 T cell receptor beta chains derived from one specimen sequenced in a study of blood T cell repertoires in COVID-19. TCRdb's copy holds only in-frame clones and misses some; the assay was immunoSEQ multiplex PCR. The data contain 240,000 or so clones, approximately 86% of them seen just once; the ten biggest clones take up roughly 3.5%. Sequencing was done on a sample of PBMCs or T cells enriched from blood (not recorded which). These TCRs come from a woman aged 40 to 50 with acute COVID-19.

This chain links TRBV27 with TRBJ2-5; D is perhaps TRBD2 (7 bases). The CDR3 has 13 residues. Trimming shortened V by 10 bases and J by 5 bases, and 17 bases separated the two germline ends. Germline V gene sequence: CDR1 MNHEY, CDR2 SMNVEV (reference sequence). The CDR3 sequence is CATQEGGGETQYF. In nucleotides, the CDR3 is TGTGCCACCCAAGAGGGGGGGGGTGAGACCCAGTACTTC.

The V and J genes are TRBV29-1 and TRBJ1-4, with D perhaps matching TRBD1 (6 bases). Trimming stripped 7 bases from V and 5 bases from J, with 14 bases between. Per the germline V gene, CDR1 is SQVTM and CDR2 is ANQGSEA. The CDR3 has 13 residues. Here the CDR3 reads CSALGGANEKLFF. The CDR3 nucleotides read TGCAGCGCCCTGGGGGGGGCCAATGAAAAACTGTTTTTT.

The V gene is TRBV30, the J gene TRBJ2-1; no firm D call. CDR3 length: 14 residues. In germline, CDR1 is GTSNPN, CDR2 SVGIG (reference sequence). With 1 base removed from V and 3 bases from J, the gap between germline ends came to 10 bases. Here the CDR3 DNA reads TGTGCCTGGAGTGAAGTAAACTACTACAATGAGCAGTTCTTC. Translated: CAWSEVNYYNEQFF. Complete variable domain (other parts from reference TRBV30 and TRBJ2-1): SQTIHQWPATLVQPVGSPLSLECTVEGTSNPNLYWYRQAAGRGLQLLFYSVGIGQISSEVPQNLSASRPQDRQFILSSKKLLLSDSGFYLCAWSEVNYYNEQFFGPGTRLTVL.

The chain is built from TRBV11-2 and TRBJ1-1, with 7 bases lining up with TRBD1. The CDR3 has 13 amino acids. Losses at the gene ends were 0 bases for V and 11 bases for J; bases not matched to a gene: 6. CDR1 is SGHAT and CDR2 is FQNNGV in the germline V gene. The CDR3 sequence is CASSLDPGQSAFF. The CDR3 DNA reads TGTGCCAGCAGCTTAGATCCGGGACAGTCGGCTTTCTTT.

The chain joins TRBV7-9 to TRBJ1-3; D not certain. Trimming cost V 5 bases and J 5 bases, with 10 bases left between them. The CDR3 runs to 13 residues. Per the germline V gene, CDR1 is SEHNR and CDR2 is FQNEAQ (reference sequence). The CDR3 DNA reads TGTGCCAGCAGCCCCGACACCCGAAACACCATATATTTT. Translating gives CASSPDTRNTIYF.

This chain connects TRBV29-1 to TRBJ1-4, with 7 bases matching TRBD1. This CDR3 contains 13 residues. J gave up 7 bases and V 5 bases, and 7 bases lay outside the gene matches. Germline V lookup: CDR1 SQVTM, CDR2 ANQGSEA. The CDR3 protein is CSVSGGGSEKLFF. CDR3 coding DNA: TGCAGCGTTTCAGGGGGTGGTAGTGAAAAACTGTTTTTT.

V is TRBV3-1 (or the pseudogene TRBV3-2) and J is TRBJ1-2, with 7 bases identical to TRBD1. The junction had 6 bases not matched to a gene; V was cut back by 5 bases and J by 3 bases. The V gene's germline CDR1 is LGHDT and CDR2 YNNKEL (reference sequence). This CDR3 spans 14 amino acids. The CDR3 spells CASSLTGTDYGYTF. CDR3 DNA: TGTGCCAGCAGCTTAACCGGGACAGACTATGGCTACACCTTC.